This T cell receptor (beta chain) was retrieved from a study of T cell responses to AZD1222 COVID-19 vaccine. Germline-derived CDR1 and CDR2 are MNHEY and SVGEGT. This CDR3 is built from 16 residues. The V end was cut by 3 bases, the J end by 0 bases, with 12 bases between. Assay used: immunoSEQ multiplex PCR; TCRdb lists only in-frame clones, some missing. Of fewer than 110,000 clones detected, roughly 87% appear once; the ten largest clones hold about 4.5%. The sample here was peripheral blood, taken on day 0 of AZD1222 vaccination. V is TRBV6-2 or TRBV6-3 and J is TRBJ1-3, with D unclear. This TCR derives from an adult in good health. The CDR3 protein is CASSYWRRNSGNTIYF. The CDR3 DNA reads TGTGCCAGCAGTTATTGGAGGCGAAACTCTGGAAACACCATATATTTT.